What follows is one T cell receptor (beta chain) and its context. Its antigen is as yet unknown. Using immunoSEQ multiplex PCR, the repertoire was profiled, and TCRdb retains in-frame clones only, with some absent. The sample yields tens of thousands of clones, about 77% seen once. Patients all relapsed after autologous stem cell transplantation, and there was variation in brentuximab vedotin exposure. This specimen belongs to a study of PD-1 blockade in classical Hodgkin lymphoma. Whole-study findings and limits: CD4+ TCR diversity, unlike CD8+, climbed significantly by C4D1.

From germline, CDR1 is LNHDA and CDR2 SQIVND (reference sequence). V dropped 7 bases and J dropped 12 bases, with 18 bases sitting between them. CDR3 length: 13 residues. The receptor was isolated from a human donor with classical Hodgkin lymphoma. The V gene is TRBV19, the J gene TRBJ1-4; TRBD1 is a possible D gene (5 bases). Sequenced here: peripheral blood mononuclear cells (PBMCs), sampled at baseline. CDR3 region: CASIPSGGEELFF. In DNA form, the CDR3 reads TGTGCCAGTATCCCCTCGGGGGGTGAGGAACTGTTTTTT.